Below, one T cell receptor beta chain is given with its context. This sample was included in a study of blood T cell repertoires in COVID-19. Study-wide context: Samples came from the United States, Italy and Spain, spanning acute and convalescent COVID-19. PBMCs, B-cell-depleted T cells, or T cells were the source of the cDNA or gDNA that made up the material.

Assay: immunoSEQ multiplex PCR; the TCRdb copy retains only in-frame clones and omits some. The sample has about 160,000 clones, 70% to 90% seen once; the top ten hold 4.5% to 7.5%. Living in about two dozen US areas, the participants were between roughly 18 and 90 years of age. Symptom resolution, clearance, or two negative PCRs marked donors in Cohort 3 as recovered. This clonotype was sampled from a man in his forties or fifties who had recovered from COVID-19. The material sequenced was PBMCs or T cells enriched from blood (not recorded which).

This chain's CDR3 is CASSPTSGGSGTGELFF. Written as DNA, the CDR3 is TGTGCCAGCAGCCCGACTAGCGGGGGGTCAGGGACCGGGGAGCTGTTTTTT. The chain combines TRBV5-4 with TRBJ2-2; 13 bases are shared with TRBD2. The CDR3 runs 17 residues. CDR1 is SGHNT, CDR2 YYREEE, per germline (reference sequence). V trimming: 4 bases; J trimming: 5 bases; junction bases outside the gene matches: 8.